This TCR beta chain stems from a study of blood T cell repertoires in COVID-19. The assay was immunoSEQ multiplex PCR, and TCRdb's table has in-frame clones only and misses some. Here the sample spans 75,000 to 100,000 clones, 81% being singletons. The source is a woman of 80 years or more with acute or convalescent COVID-19. Sequenced input: peripheral blood.

CDR3 DNA: TGTGCCAGCAGCTTTGGGACGGGACAGATTCAAGAGACCCAGTACTTC. Translated, it gives CASSFGTGQIQETQYF. The chain has TRBV7-9 and TRBJ2-5, with 7 bases aligning to TRBD1. The CDR3 length is 16 residues. The trim removed 3 bases at V and 2 bases at J, leaving 9 bases unmatched. Germline CDR1 and CDR2: SEHNR and FQNEAQ (reference sequence).